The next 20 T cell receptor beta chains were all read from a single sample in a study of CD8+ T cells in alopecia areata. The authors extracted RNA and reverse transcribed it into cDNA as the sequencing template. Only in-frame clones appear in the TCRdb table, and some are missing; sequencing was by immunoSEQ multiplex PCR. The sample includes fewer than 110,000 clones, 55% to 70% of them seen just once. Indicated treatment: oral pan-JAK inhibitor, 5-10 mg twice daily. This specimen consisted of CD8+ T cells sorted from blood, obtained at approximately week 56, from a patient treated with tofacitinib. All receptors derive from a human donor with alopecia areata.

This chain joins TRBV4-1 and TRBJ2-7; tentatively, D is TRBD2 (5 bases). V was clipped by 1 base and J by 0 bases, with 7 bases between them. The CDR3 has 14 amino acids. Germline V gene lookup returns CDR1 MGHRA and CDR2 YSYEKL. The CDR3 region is CASSQGESSYEQYF. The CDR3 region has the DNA TGCGCCAGCAGCCAAGGGGAGAGCTCCTACGAGCAGTACTTC.

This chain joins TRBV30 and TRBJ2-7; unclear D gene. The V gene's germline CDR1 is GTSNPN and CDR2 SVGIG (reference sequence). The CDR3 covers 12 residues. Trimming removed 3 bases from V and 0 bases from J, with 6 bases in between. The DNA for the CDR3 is TGTGCCTGGAGCGACGGCTCCTACGAGCAGTACTTC. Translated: CAWSDGSYEQYF.

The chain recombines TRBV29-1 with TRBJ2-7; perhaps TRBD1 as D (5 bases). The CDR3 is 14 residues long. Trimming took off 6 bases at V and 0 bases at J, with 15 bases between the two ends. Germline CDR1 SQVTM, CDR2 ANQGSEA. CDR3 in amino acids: CSVISTDFSYEQYF. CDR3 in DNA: TGCAGCGTGATATCGACAGACTTCTCCTACGAGCAGTACTTC.

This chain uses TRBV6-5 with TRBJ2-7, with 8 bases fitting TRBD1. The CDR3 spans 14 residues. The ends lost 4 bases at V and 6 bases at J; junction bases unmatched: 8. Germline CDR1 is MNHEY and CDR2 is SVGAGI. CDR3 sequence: CASSSGQVASEQYF. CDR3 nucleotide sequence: TGTGCCAGCAGTTCGGGACAGGTCGCCAGCGAGCAGTACTTC.

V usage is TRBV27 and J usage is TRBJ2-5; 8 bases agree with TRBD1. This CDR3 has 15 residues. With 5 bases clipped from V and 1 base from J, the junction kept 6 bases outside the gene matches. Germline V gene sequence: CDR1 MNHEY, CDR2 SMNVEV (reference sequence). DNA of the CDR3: TGTGCCAGCAGTCTCCGGGACAGGCCCCAAGAGACCCAGTACTTC. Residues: CASSLRDRPQETQYF.

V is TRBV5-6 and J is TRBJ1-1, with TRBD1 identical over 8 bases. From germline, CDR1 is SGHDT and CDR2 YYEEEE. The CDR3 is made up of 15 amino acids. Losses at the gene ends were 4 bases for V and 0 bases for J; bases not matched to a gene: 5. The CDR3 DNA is TGTGCCAGCAGCCCGAGACAGGGGCTGAACACTGAAGCTTTCTTT. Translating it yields CASSPRQGLNTEAFF.

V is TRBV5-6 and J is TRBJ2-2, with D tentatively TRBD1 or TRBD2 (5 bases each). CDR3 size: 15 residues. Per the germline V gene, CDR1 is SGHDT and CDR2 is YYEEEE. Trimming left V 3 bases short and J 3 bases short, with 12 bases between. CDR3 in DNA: TGTGCCAGCAGCTCGATAGTGGGGGACACCGGGGAGCTGTTTTTT. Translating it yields CASSSIVGDTGELFF.

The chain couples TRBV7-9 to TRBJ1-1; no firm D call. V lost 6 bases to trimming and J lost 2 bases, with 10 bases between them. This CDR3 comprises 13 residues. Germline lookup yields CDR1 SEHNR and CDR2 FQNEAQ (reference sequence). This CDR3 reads CASRPTANTEAFF. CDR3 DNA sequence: TGTGCCAGCAGGCCCACAGCTAACACTGAAGCTTTCTTT.

In DNA, the CDR3 is TGCAGCGTTACAGCTCCGGGACAGGGGGTCGGCTATGGCTACACCTTC. It specifies CSVTAPGQGVGYGYTF. This chain uses TRBV29-1 with TRBJ1-2, with 11 bases identical to TRBD1. The germline gives CDR1 SQVTM, CDR2 ANQGSEA. There are 16 residues in the CDR3. J lost 4 bases, V lost 5 bases, and 12 bases had no gene match. Variable domain in full (rest from reference TRBV29-1 and TRBJ1-2): SAVISQKPSRDICQRGTSLTIQCQVDSQVTMMFWYRQQPGQSLTLIATANQGSEATYESGFVIDKFPISRPNLTFSTLTVSNMSPEDSSIYLCSVTAPGQGVGYGYTFGSGTRLTVV.

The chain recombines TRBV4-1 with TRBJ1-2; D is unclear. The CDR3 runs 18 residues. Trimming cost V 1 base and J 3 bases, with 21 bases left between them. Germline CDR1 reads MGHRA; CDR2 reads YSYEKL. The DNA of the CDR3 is TGCGCCAGCAGCCAAGTGGTCTGGGTCGGCATTAAGGACTATGGCTACACCTTC. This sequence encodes CASSQVVWVGIKDYGYTF.

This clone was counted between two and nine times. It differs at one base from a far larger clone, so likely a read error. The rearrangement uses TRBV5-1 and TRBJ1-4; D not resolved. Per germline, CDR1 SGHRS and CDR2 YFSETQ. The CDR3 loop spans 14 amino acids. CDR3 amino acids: CASSLVATNEKLFF. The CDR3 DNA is TGTGCCAGCAGCTTGGTTGCAACTAATGAAAAACTGTTTTTT.

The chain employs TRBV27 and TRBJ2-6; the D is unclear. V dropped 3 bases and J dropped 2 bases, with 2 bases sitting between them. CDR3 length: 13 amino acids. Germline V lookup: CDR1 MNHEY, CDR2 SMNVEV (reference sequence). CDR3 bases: TGTGCCAGCAGTTTGACTGGGGCCAACGTCCTGACTTTC. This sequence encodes CASSLTGANVLTF.

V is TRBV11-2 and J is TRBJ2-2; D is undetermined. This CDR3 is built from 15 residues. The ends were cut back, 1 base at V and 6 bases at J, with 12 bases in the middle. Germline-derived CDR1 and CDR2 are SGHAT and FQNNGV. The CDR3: CASSLGNSWAGELFF. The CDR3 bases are TGTGCCAGCAGCTTAGGAAACAGCTGGGCCGGGGAGCTGTTTTTT.

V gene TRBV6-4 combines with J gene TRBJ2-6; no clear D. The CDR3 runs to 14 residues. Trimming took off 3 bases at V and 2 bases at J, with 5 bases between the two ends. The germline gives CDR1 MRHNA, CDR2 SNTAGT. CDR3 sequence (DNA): TGTGCCAGCAGTGAAGGTACTGGGGCCAACGTCCTGACTTTC. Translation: CASSEGTGANVLTF.

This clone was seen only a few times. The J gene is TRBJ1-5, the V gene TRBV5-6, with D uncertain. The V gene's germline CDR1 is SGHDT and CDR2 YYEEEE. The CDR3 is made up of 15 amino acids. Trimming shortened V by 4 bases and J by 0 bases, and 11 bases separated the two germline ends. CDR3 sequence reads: CASSPNFNSNQPQHF. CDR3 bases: TGTGCCAGCAGCCCGAACTTTAATAGCAATCAGCCCCAGCATTTT. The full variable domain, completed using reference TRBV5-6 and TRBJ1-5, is DAGVTQSPTHLIKTRGQQVTLRCSPKSGHDTVSWYQQALGQGPQFIFQYYEEEERQRGNFPDRFSGHQFPNYSSELNVNALLLGDSALYLCASSPNFNSNQPQHFGDGTRLSIL.

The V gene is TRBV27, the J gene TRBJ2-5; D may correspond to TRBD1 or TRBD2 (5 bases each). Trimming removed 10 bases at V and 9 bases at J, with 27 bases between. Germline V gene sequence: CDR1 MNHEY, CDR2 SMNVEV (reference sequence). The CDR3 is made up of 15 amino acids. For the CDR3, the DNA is TGTGCCACAAACTCGGCGAGGGGCCTCCAGGGAGCCCAGTACTTC. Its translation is CATNSARGLQGAQYF.

In DNA form, the CDR3 reads TGTGCCAGTACCGTCAGGCCGGGGGGCAATCAGCCCCAGCATTTT. Protein product: CASTVRPGGNQPQHF. This chain joins TRBV19 and TRBJ1-5; TRBD1 is a possible D gene (5 bases). Germline loops: CDR1 LNHDA, CDR2 SQIVND (reference sequence). CDR3 length equals 15 residues. With 7 bases removed from V and 2 bases from J, the gap between germline ends came to 15 bases.

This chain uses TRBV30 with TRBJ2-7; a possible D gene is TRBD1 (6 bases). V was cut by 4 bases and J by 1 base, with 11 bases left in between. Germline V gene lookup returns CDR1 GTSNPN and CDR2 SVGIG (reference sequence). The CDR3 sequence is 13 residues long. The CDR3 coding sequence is TGTGCCTGGACTCTGGACAGTTCCTACGAGCAGTACTTC. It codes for CAWTLDSSYEQYF.

The CDR3 spells CASSITGGARDEQFF. Here the CDR3 DNA reads TGTGCCAGCAGCATCACAGGGGGCGCGAGGGATGAGCAGTTCTTC. The rearrangement uses TRBV7-2 and TRBJ2-1; 9 nucleotides agree with TRBD1. The CDR3 spans 15 residues. Per germline, CDR1 SGHTA and CDR2 FQGNSA. V trimming: 5 bases; J trimming: 8 bases; junction bases outside the gene matches: 10. The variable domain in full, completed from reference TRBV7-2 and TRBJ2-1, reads GAGVSQSPSNKVTEKGKDVELRCDPISGHTALYWYRQSLGQGLEFLIYFQGNSAPDKSGLPSDRFSAERTGGSVSTLTIQRTQQEDSAVYLCASSITGGARDEQFFGPGTRLTVL.

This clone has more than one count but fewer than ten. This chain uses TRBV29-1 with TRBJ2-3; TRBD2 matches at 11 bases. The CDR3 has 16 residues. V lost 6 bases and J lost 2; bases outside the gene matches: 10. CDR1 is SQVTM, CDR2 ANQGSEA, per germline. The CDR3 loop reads CSVATPTSGATDTQYF. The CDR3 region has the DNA TGCAGCGTCGCCACTCCGACTAGCGGGGCCACAGATACGCAGTATTTT.